Following are 9 T cell receptor beta chains from one sample sequenced in a study of CD8+CD57+ T cells in acquired aplastic anemia. The sequenced patients had an expansion of CD8+CD57+ cells seen by flow cytometry. Genomic DNA, serving as template, underwent TCR beta VDJ and CDR3 profiling. TCRdb fed the reads into MiXCR, producing one record per CDR3 protein. The table records some 200,000 distinct CDR3 sequences, roughly 50% of them present only once. Sample: sorted CD4+, CD8+, or CD8+CD57+ T cells (not recorded which) from PBMCs. These receptors were collected from a human donor with aplastic anemia.

The table lists this clonotype with many counts. This chain connects TRBV20-1 to TRBJ1-2; D remains unclear. CDR1 and CDR2 (germline): DFQATT, SNEGSKA (reference sequence). The CDR3 sequence is 14 residues long. V was pared by 3 bases and J by 6 bases, with 17 bases between. This chain's CDR3 is CSASPRRASDGYTF. In DNA, the CDR3 is TGCAGTGCTAGCCCCCGGCGGGCTTCAGATGGCTACACCTTC.

This clonotype was counted at least ten times. J is TRBJ2-1 and V is TRBV11-3, with TRBD2 matching over 9 bases. The CDR3 contains 17 residues. The germline V gene has CDR1 SGHNT and CDR2 YENEEA. The junction had 13 bases not matched to a gene; V was cut back by 2 bases and J by 8 bases. The CDR3, as DNA: TGTGCCAGCAGCTTAAGATCCCGCCTAGCGGGGAGGTATGAGCAGTTCTTC. Encoded protein: CASSLRSRLAGRYEQFF. The full variable domain, rest sourced from reference TRBV11-3 and TRBJ2-1, is EAGVVQSPRYKIIEKKQPVAFWCNPISGHNTLYWYLQNLGQGPELLIRYENEEAVDDSQLPKDRFSAERLKGVDSTLKIQPAELGDSAVYLCASSLRSRLAGRYEQFFGPGTRLTVL.

The V and J genes are TRBV7-3 and TRBJ2-3; 14 positions agree with TRBD2. Germline CDR1 and CDR2: SGHTA and FQGTGA. Trimming at V came to 4 bases and at J to 11 bases, leaving 8 bases not matched to a gene. The CDR3 has 15 amino acids. The CDR3 protein is CASSSPGLAGGKQYF. CDR3 nucleotides: TGTGCCAGCAGCTCCCCTGGACTAGCGGGGGGCAAGCAGTATTTT.

This clonotype was counted once. The chain carries TRBV7-2 and TRBJ2-3, with TRBD2 matching 8 bases. The CDR3 runs to 16 residues. V shed 4 bases, J shed 2 bases, and the junction held 8 bases outside the gene matches. In germline, CDR1 is SGHTA, CDR2 FQGNSA. CDR3 sequence (DNA): TGTGCCAGCAGCTCGCCCCTTAGCGGGGTCACAGATACGCAGTATTTT. Protein: CASSSPLSGVTDTQYF.

The chain is built from TRBV4-1 and TRBJ1-6; no definite D call. The CDR3 sequence is 15 residues long. The V gene's germline CDR1 is MGHRA and CDR2 YSYEKL. The V end lost 0 bases, the J end lost 5 bases, and 8 bases lay between the germline ends. The CDR3, as DNA: TGCGCCAGCAGCCAAGAATCGGCAAATAATTCACCCCTCCACTTT. Residues: CASSQESANNSPLHF.

V is TRBV10-1 and J is TRBJ2-7; D possibly corresponds to TRBD1 (6 bases). Trimming removed 3 bases at V and 4 bases at J, with 13 bases between. Germline V gives CDR1 WNHNN, CDR2 SYGVQD (reference sequence). The CDR3 contains 14 residues. The CDR3 DNA reads as TGCGCCAGCAGTGAAAATCGGGACACATACGAGCAGTACTTC. Translating it yields CASSENRDTYEQYF.

The table lists this clonotype with a few counts. The chain uses TRBV24-1 and TRBJ1-6; D unclear. The CDR3 is 12 residues long. The germline V gene has CDR1 KGHDR and CDR2 SFDVKD. V was pared by 5 bases and J by 7 bases, with 5 bases between. The CDR3 nucleotides read TGTGCCACCAGTGCTGGAAATTCACCCCTCCACTTT. This gives the protein CATSAGNSPLHF.

This clonotype was picked up many times. This chain joins TRBV7-3 and TRBJ2-5; D unresolved. Per the germline V gene, CDR1 is SGHTA and CDR2 is FQGTGA. This CDR3 contains 13 residues. Trimming left V 2 bases short and J 5 bases short, with 9 bases between. CDR3: CASSLFGRETQYF. CDR3 DNA sequence: TGTGCCAGCAGCTTATTCGGAAGGGAGACCCAGTACTTC.

Note on this clonotype: A read error may explain this, as a much larger clone is one base away. The V and J genes are TRBV9 and TRBJ2-1; D is uncertain. CDR3 length: 15 amino acids. The V gene's germline CDR1 is SGDLS and CDR2 YYNGEE. The CDR3 DNA is TGCGCCAGCAGCTTGGTACAGCTTTCCTACGATGAGCAGTTCTTC. Translated, it gives CASSLVQLSYDEQFF.